Listed below are T cell receptor beta chains from one sample, sequenced in a study of cytotoxic CD8 clonotypes in ibrutinib-treated CLL. The method was immunoSEQ multiplex PCR; TCRdb's version includes in-frame clones alone and lacks a portion of them. The table includes under 300,000 clones, 60% to 75% detected once. The sample in question was PBMCs, obtained after 24 months of ibrutinib treatment. The origin of the receptors is a human donor with chronic lymphocytic leukemia. Each CDR3 is given with its conserved first and last residue. D genes are given only for firm matches. Only part of the rows carry a size: once, few, many, or a class if the clone is expanded.

j_gene | v_gene | d_gene | abundance | CDR3aa | CDR3nt
TRBJ2-7 | TRBV7-9 | TRBD2 | few | CASSLSGTTSYSYEQYF | TGTGCCAGCAGTCTCTCCGGGACTACCTCATACTCCTACGAGCAGTACTTC
TRBJ2-6 | TRBV9 | - | few | CASSVLTTGANVLTF | TGTGCCAGCAGCGTACTGACTACTGGGGCCAACGTCCTGACTTTC
TRBJ2-1 | TRBV5-1 | - | - | CASSSQLSSNEQFF | TGCGCCAGCAGCTCACAATTATCTAGCAATGAGCAGTTCTTC
TRBJ2-7 | TRBV10-3 | - | - | CAISDVRAYEQYF | TGTGCCATCAGTGATGTCAGGGCCTACGAGCAGTACTTC
TRBJ2-1 | TRBV25-1 | TRBD1 | - | CASSDPRGQGSYNEQFF | TGTGCCAGCAGTGACCCCAGAGGACAGGGGTCCTACAATGAGCAGTTCTTC
TRBJ2-2 | TRBV29-1 | - | - | CSAAGGTGELFF | TGCAGCGCGGCGGGCGGTACCGGGGAGCTGTTTTTT
TRBJ2-5 | TRBV29-1 | TRBD1 | once | CSVDVRDRAYF | TGCAGCGTTGATGTACGGGACAGGGCGTACTTC
TRBJ2-3 | TRBV28 | TRBD2 | - | CASSGREGLTDTQYF | TGTGCCAGCAGCGGGCGGGAGGGCCTGACAGATACGCAGTATTTT
TRBJ2-7 | TRBV5-1 | - | few | CASSLASDYEQYF | TGCGCCAGCAGCTTGGCGTCAGACTACGAGCAGTACTTC
TRBJ1-4 | TRBV30 | - | - | CAWTKSQGPREKLFF | TGTGCCTGGACCAAATCACAGGGCCCTAGGGAAAAACTGTTTTTT
TRBJ1-1 | TRBV19 | - | - | CASRRDNRDTEAFF | TGTGCCAGTAGAAGGGACAACCGGGATACTGAAGCTTTCTTT
TRBJ2-7 | TRBV6-1 | TRBD2 | few | CASSELPYREGREEQYF | TGTGCCAGCAGTGAACTCCCTTACCGGGAGGGCCGTGAAGAGCAGTACTTC
TRBJ1-2 | TRBV11-2 | - | - | CASSPSGPSYGYTF | TGTGCCAGCAGCCCTTCGGGGCCTTCCTATGGCTACACCTTC
TRBJ2-7 | TRBV10-3 | - | - | CAISEGAYEQYF | TGTGCCATCAGTGAGGGGGCCTACGAGCAGTACTTC
TRBJ2-1 | TRBV27 | - | - | CASSYQGESYNEQFF | TGTGCCAGCAGTTATCAGGGTGAGTCCTACAATGAGCAGTTCTTC
TRBJ2-7 | TRBV29-1 | - | - | CSVTTGVSSSYEQYF | TGCAGCGTTACCACAGGAGTCAGTAGCTCCTACGAGCAGTACTTC
TRBJ2-5 | TRBV15 | TRBD2 | once | CATSRGLAGETQYF | TGTGCCACCAGCAGAGGACTAGCGGGAGAGACCCAGTACTTC
TRBJ2-5 | TRBV7-2 | TRBD2 | - | CASSFPRGDGPGYF | TGTGCCAGCAGCTTCCCACGGGGGGACGGTCCGGGGTACTTC
TRBJ1-5 | TRBV19 | - | once | CASTLWHDSSDQPQHF | TGTGCCAGTACCCTGTGGCACGACTCTTCGGATCAGCCCCAGCATTTT
TRBJ2-5 | TRBV25-1 | TRBD2 | - | CASSIPLAGGETQYF | TGTGCCAGCAGTATACCACTAGCGGGAGGAGAGACCCAGTACTTC
TRBJ2-7 | TRBV27 | TRBD1 | few | CASSSGQGVYEQYF | TGTGCCAGCAGTTCCGGACAGGGGGTATACGAGCAGTACTTC
TRBJ2-5 | TRBV10-1 | - | - | CASSESLEETQYF | TGCGCCAGCAGTGAGTCACTAGAAGAGACCCAGTACTTC
TRBJ2-1 | TRBV5-1 | TRBD1 | once | CASSSQGDYNEQFF | TGCGCCAGCAGCTCCCAGGGGGATTACAATGAGCAGTTCTTC
TRBJ2-1 | TRBV7-7 | - | - | CASSLWAGNEQFF | TGTGCTAGCAGCTTATGGGCTGGCAATGAGCAGTTCTTC
TRBJ1-5 | TRBV27 | TRBD1 | - | CASSANRGLGNQPQHF | TGTGCCAGCAGTGCCAACAGGGGGCTGGGGAATCAGCCCCAGCATTTT
TRBJ1-2 | TRBV2 | - | few | CASSVLRSDFDGYTF | TGTGCCAGCAGCGTGCTCCGATCCGATTTCGATGGCTACACCTTC
TRBJ2-1 | TRBV9 | TRBD2 | - | CASSVNPGLAGLNEQFF | TGTGCCAGCAGCGTAAACCCGGGACTAGCGGGACTCAATGAGCAGTTCTTC
TRBJ2-7 | TRBV10-3 | - | few | CAISEQYF | TGTGCCATCAGCGAGCAGTACTTC
TRBJ1-5 | TRBV7-6 | TRBD1 | - | CASSPETGANQPQHF | TGTGCCAGCAGCCCCGAGACAGGGGCCAATCAGCCCCAGCATTTT
TRBJ2-1 | TRBV7-2 | TRBD2 | few | CASSLDSGEQFF | TGTGCCAGCAGCCTGGATAGCGGGGAGCAGTTCTTC
TRBJ2-2 | TRBV9 | - | - | CASSSQWDVTGELFF | TGTGCCAGCAGCTCTCAATGGGACGTAACCGGGGAGCTGTTTTTT
TRBJ2-7 | TRBV30 | TRBD1 | few | CAWSRGQGVREQYF | TGTGCCTGGAGTAGGGGACAGGGGGTTAGGGAGCAGTACTTC
TRBJ2-7 | TRBV18 | - | - | CASSPRQGGPYEQYF | TGTGCCAGCTCACCACGTCAGGGGGGGCCGTACGAGCAGTACTTC
TRBJ2-3 | TRBV7-7 | TRBD1 | - | CASSFGRGRTDTQYF | TGTGCTAGCAGCTTTGGCAGGGGGCGAACAGATACGCAGTATTTT
TRBJ2-5 | TRBV2 | TRBD2 | few | CASSESLGGETQYF | TGTGCCAGCAGTGAATCCTTGGGGGGGGAGACCCAGTACTTC
TRBJ2-7 | TRBV7-8 | - | - | CASSSRETSYEQYF | TGTGCCAGCAGCTCGAGGGAGACTTCCTACGAGCAGTACTTC
TRBJ1-1 | TRBV29-1 | TRBD1 | - | CSVEDRGATFF | TGCAGCGTTGAAGACAGGGGGGCGACTTTCTTT
TRBJ2-7 | TRBV6-1 | - | - | CASSAERAQYSYEQYF | TGTGCCAGCAGTGCCGAGCGGGCTCAGTACTCCTACGAGCAGTACTTC
TRBJ2-1 | TRBV29-1 | - | - | CSVEGLARDIYNEQFF | TGCAGCGTTGAAGGTCTAGCCCGGGATATCTACAATGAGCAGTTCTTC
TRBJ2-4 | TRBV2 | TRBD1 | few | CASNGDSKNIQYF | TGTGCCAGCAACGGGGACAGCAAAAACATTCAGTACTTC
TRBJ2-7 | TRBV19 | TRBD1 | - | CASTKGFGTGLYEQYF | TGTGCCAGTACCAAAGGATTCGGGACAGGGCTCTACGAGCAGTACTTC
TRBJ1-1 | TRBV6-5 | - | - | CASSRTDHTEAFF | TGTGCCAGCAGTCGGACGGATCACACTGAAGCTTTCTTT
TRBJ1-1 | TRBV7-2 | - | - | CASSSNRRLPEAFF | TGTGCCAGCAGCTCGAACAGGAGGTTGCCTGAAGCTTTCTTT
TRBJ1-1 | TRBV15 | TRBD1 | - | CATSGQVGGTEAFF | TGTGCCACCAGCGGACAGGTCGGAGGGACTGAAGCTTTCTTT
TRBJ2-7 | TRBV13 | - | few | CASSSFPGYEQYF | TGTGCCAGCAGTTCCTTCCCGGGCTACGAGCAGTACTTC
TRBJ2-7 | TRBV6-5 | TRBD2 | few | CASIASSGSYEQYF | TGTGCCAGCATCGCCTCTAGCGGGAGCTACGAGCAGTACTTC